Listed here is a single T cell receptor (beta chain). The antigen it recognizes is unknown. HCMV-specific IgG was detected in serum with a commercial ELISA kit to determine HCMV serostatus. Ficoll density gradient centrifugation was used to isolate peripheral blood mononuclear cells from blood. Sequencing was performed on an Illumina HiSeq 2000. TCR beta cDNA libraries were prepared using 5'RACE template switching, which introduced a universal primer site and unique molecular identifiers. Priming for cDNA synthesis came from the TCR beta constant segment, and two successive PCR amplification steps followed. As for the authors' bioinformatics: Reads were demultiplexed and grouped by UMI with MIGEC, and clonotypes were assembled and quantified with MiTCR. To exclude erroneous sequences, only TCR cDNA sequences supported by at least two reads were retained. The tcR package was used for downstream repertoire analysis, with clonotypes matched between fractions based on CDR3 nucleotide sequence plus V segment. VDJmatch was used to annotate antigen specificity against VDJdb, with one amino acid substitution in CDR3 allowed. TCRdb reprocessed the reads and provides one entry for every CDR3 protein sequence; no DNA is given. TCRdb, not the original authors, processed these V and J calls. The table held for this sample gives 200,000 to 300,000 distinct CDR3 sequences. Around 4.2% of the sample belongs to the ten largest clones.

The data belong to a study of T cells expressing NK-cell markers (dated by TCRdb to between 2020 and 2021). Broadly, across the study: TCR beta-chain repertoires were profiled in sorted CD3+CD56+NKG2C+, CD3+CD56+NKG2C- and CD3+CD56-NKG2C+ T-cell subsets from fewer than 10 donors. Among the eight sequenced donors, only one was HCMV-seronegative, while the other seven were HCMV-seropositive. The eight sequenced donors were randomly selected healthy volunteers, three men and five women. Libraries were sequenced as 2 x 150 bp reads on Illumina HiSeq 2000/2500, MiSeq or NextSeq.

The study at large found these results: Whether the expanded NKG2C-expressing T cell clones were specific for HCMV antigens remained unclear. In roughly six donors, the dominant CD3+CD56+NKG2C+ clonotypes ranked among the top 10 CD8+ clonotypes, making up roughly 1.0-7.5% of CD8+ T cells. Those dominant clonotypes were again the most abundant among CD3+CD56-NKG2C+ cells in several donors, at 28.3-60.1%.

CDR1 and CDR2, looked up from the germline V gene, are SGHRS and YFSETQ. The CDR3, from cysteine to phenylalanine, totals 13 residues. This entry has no DNA. The TCR comes from a woman aged 18-70 years in good health. This chain is built from TRBV5-1 and TRBJ1-2. The sample taken for sequencing was blood T cells: a sorted CD56 or NKG2C T cell subset, CD4+ or CD8+ T cells, or bulk PBMC T cells (not recorded which). The CDR3 corresponds to CASSLLQNYGYTF.